This T cell receptor (beta chain) emerged from a study of beta chain features in type 1 diabetes. Study summary: Healthy donors resembled patients in age, gender and cell yields.

This CDR3 comprises 15 residues. The V gene's germline CDR1 is SGHDN and CDR2 FVKESK. The germline V and J ends were trimmed by 3 bases and 0 bases, with 12 bases remaining between them. Investigators reverse transcribed all isolated RNA, so they sequenced expressed TCRB transcripts. This table comes from immunoSEQ multiplex PCR, and its TCRdb copy is limited to in-frame clones, with some not included. The table includes about 650,000 clones, 9.5% to 15% detected once. This clone was detected a few times. What it binds is not known. Study-wide findings and caveats: Shorter TCRB CDR3s, moderately but significantly so, marked every one of the four CD4+ subsets in Type 1 diabetes patients.

Purities in excess of 95% were seen in all sorted populations. The receptor's source is a man aged 30 to 45 with type 1 diabetes. What was sequenced was naive CD4+ T cells from blood. V usage is TRBV14 and J usage is TRBJ2-7; perhaps D is TRBD1 or TRBD2 (5 bases each). The DNA for the CDR3 is TGTGCCAGCAGCCAGAGGGGTTACCCCTCCTACGAGCAGTACTTC. Translated: CASSQRGYPSYEQYF.